This T cell receptor (beta chain) was recovered during a study of T-cell memory formation after mild COVID-19. Overall study: For the most part, TCR clusters were specific to one donor. General study points: A balance of CD4 and CD8 characterized clones contracting day 15 to 85, whereas later expanders leaned CD4+. Largely, contracting CD4+ clones fell within CM and EM, and contracting CD8+ clones within EMRA.

There are 15 residues in the CDR3. V gave up 6 bases and J gave up 6 bases; unmatched junction bases: 6. Germline V gives CDR1 ENHRY, CDR2 SYGVKD. TCRdb fed the 5' RACE reads into MiXCR, producing one record per CDR3 protein. The sample contains more than 150,000 distinct CDR3 sequences, roughly 11% of which appear only once. As concerns this clonotype: Its antigen is not identified.

The V gene is TRBV10-3, the J gene TRBJ1-6, with 9 bases aligning to TRBD1. The material sequenced was PBMCs or a T cell subset sorted from them (not recorded which). The receptor was derived from a man aged 18 to 35 who had mild COVID-19 (a few samples of this study predate the infection). Cell type and time point are not known. This CDR3 is CAISPDRGGNSPLHF. CDR3 coding DNA: TGTGCCATCAGCCCCGACAGGGGGGGTAATTCACCCCTCCACTTT.